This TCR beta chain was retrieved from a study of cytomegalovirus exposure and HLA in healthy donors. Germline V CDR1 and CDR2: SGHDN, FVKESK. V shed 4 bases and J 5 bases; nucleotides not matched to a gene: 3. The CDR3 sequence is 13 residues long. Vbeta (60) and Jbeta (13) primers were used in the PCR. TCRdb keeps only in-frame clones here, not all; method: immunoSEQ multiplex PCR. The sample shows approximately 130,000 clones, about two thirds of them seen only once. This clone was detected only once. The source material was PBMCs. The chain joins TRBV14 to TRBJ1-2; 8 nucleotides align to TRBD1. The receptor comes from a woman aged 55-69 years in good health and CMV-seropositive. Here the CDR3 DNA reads TGTGCCAGCAGCCCGACAGGGGATTATGGCTACACCTTC. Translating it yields CASSPTGDYGYTF.